This TCR beta chain originates from a study of regulatory T cells in long-lasting Graves disease. The study, taken as a whole, reports: Newly diagnosed Graves' patients exceeded persistent ones in TCR diversity. Persistent disease showed a preference for TRBV28, TRBJ1-2 and TRBJ2-5. Fewer public clonotypes were shared by new patients (roughly 910) than by persistent patients (around 2,900).

Arm-PCR with iRepertoire HTBI primers amplified the CDR3 regions for these TCR beta libraries. TCRdb analysed the multiplex PCR reads with MiXCR anew, one entry per CDR3 protein. The table lists approximately 300,000 distinct CDR3 sequences, about 20% of them singletons. For this clonotype: Its target is unknown.

The CDR3 has 14 residues. Germline V lookup: CDR1 SNHLY, CDR2 FYNNEI. V was pared by 3 bases and J by 2 bases, with 10 bases between. Time point in this sample: newly diagnosed GD, antithyroid drugs for less than 3 months. The authors made the TCR library using RNA they extracted from PBMCs. The material was peripheral blood mononuclear cells (PBMCs), obtained at new diagnosis, from a patient treated with antithyroid drugs. The clonotype comes from a female donor with Graves disease. V usage is TRBV2 and J usage is TRBJ1-2, with D uncertain. CDR3 region: CASSDRGGNYGYTF. The CDR3, as DNA: TGTGCCAGCAGTGATCGGGGAGGGAACTATGGCTACACCTTC.